This is a list of T cell receptor beta chains from one sample in a study of CD8 T cells in ankylosing spondylitis. TCRdb processed the 5' RACE reads anew with MiXCR; each CDR3 protein has one entry. The sample contains roughly 280,000 distinct CDR3 sequences, approximately 20% of which appear only once. The sequenced sample was blood, either unsorted or a sorted T cell fraction (not recorded which). The origin of the receptors is a male donor with ankylosing spondylitis or in good health (not recorded which). CDR3s include the opening cysteine and the closing phenylalanine or tryptophan. A D gene is named only where the DNA matches it firmly. Clone sizes are given selectively: once, few, many, or a class where the clone is expanded.

v_call	clone_size	j_call	d_call	cdr3_nt	cdr3_aa
TRBV5-4	few	TRBJ2-1	TRBD2	TGTGCCAGCAGCGGTGGACTAGCGGGAGGTCCCGGGCAGCAGTTCTTC	CASSGGLAGGPGQQFF
TRBV7-9	.	TRBJ2-1	TRBD2	TGTGCCAGCAGCCCCATAGCGGGAGCCTACAATGAGCAGTTCTTC	CASSPIAGAYNEQFF
TRBV2	.	TRBJ2-1	.	TGTGCCAGCAGAACAGGGTTGGATGAGCAGTTCTTC	CASRTGLDEQFF
TRBV14	few	TRBJ2-4	.	TGTGCCAGCAGCCAAGATGGGCGGGACATTCAGTACTTC	CASSQDGRDIQYF
TRBV28	few	TRBJ2-3	.	TGTGCCAGCAGCACGGTGGGCACAGATACGCAGTATTTT	CASSTVGTDTQYF
TRBV12-3/TRBV12-4	many	TRBJ1-2	.	TGTGCCAGCAGTTTAGAACCGAATAACTATGGCTACACCTTC	CASSLEPNNYGYTF
TRBV24-1	few	TRBJ1-5	.	TGTGCCACCAGTGACCGCAATCAGCCCCAGCATTTT	CATSDRNQPQHF
TRBV12-3/TRBV12-4	few	TRBJ1-1	.	TGTGCCAGCAGGGGGGGGCGGGTTACTGAAGCTTTCTTT	CASRGGRVTEAFF
TRBV20-1	.	TRBJ1-4	.	TGCAGTGCTAGAGTGGAGGGACTTGCAACTAATGAAAAACTGTTTTTT	CSARVEGLATNEKLFF
TRBV24-1	.	TRBJ2-3	.	TGTGCCACCAGTGATACCACAGATACGCAGTATTTT	CATSDTTDTQYF
TRBV6-2/TRBV6-3	few	TRBJ1-5	TRBD1	TGTGCCAGCAGTTTATCGGACAGGCCATATAGCAATCAGCCCCAGCATTTT	CASSLSDRPYSNQPQHF
TRBV20-1	few	TRBJ1-1	.	TGCAGTGCTACGGTGGGGGGCATTCACACTGAAGCTTTCTTT	CSATVGGIHTEAFF